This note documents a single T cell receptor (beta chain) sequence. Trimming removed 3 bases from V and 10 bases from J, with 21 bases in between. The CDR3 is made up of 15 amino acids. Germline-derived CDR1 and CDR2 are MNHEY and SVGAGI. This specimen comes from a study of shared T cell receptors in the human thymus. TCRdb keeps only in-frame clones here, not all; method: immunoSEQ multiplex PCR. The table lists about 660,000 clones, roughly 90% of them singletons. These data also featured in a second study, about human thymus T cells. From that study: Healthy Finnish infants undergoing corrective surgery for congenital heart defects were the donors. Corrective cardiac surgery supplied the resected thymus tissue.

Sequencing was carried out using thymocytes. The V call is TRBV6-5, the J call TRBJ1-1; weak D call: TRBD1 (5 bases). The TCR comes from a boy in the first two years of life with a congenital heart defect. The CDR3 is CASSYEGRAYGVAFF. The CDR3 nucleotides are TGTGCCAGCAGTTATGAGGGGAGGGCTTACGGTGTAGCTTTCTTT.